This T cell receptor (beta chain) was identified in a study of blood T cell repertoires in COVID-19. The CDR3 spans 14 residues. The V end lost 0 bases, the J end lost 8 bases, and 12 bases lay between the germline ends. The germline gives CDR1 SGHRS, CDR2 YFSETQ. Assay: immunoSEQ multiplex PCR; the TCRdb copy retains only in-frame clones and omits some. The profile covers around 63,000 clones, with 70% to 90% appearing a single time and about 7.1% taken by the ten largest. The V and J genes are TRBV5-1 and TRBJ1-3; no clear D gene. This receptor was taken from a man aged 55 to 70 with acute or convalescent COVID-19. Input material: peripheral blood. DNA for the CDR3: TGCGCCAGCAGCTTGGCGGGGAGGGAAGACACCATATATTTT. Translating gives CASSLAGREDTIYF.